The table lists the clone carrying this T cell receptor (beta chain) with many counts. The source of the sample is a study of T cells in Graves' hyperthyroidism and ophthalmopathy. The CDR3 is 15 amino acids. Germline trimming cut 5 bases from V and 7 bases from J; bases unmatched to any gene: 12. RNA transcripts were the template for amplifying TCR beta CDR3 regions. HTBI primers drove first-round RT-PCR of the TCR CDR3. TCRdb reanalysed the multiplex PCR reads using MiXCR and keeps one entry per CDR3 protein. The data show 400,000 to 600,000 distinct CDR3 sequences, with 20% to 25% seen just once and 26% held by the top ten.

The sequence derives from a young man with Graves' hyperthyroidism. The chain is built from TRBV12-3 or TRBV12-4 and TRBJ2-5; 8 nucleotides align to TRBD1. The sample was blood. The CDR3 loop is CASSPYPRGPPTQYF. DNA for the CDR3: TGTGCCAGCAGTCCATACCCCAGGGGGCCGCCGACCCAGTACTTC.